This T cell receptor (beta chain) emerged from a study of shared clonotypes between healthy human individuals. In the source study's methods: Because ImmunoSEQ provided only junction sequences with no quality scores, the filtering differed. Assay used: immunoSEQ multiplex PCR; TCRdb lists only in-frame clones, some missing. D and trimming come from the DNA, and the V and J calls and clone size come from that table. The table includes millions of clones, roughly 92% detected once. CDR1 MGHDK and CDR2 SYGVNS come from the germline V gene. CDR3 length: 16 residues. V shed 5 bases, J shed 0 bases, and the junction held 9 bases outside the gene matches.

The source material was naive CD4+ T cells sorted from blood. Subset: CD45RA+ positively selected. This TCR was recovered from a man between 18 and 35 years old in good health. The genes are TRBV25-1 and TRBJ2-7, with 8 bases lining up with TRBD2. The CDR3 region is CASSNYLGRGSYEQYF. For the CDR3, the DNA is TGTGCCAGCAGTAACTACCTCGGGAGGGGCTCCTACGAGCAGTACTTC.